Sequencing of this T cell receptor (beta chain) was carried out in a study of response to subunit inactivated influenza vaccine (dated by TCRdb to the late 2010s). Regarding the study in general: Deep quantitative profiling of the T cell receptor repertoire was used in the study to follow responses to a trivalent subunit inactivated influenza vaccine. The paper's findings and limits, for the study overall: The authors suggested that each seasonal influenza vaccination may recruit only a limited number of new T cells.

Library construction relied on RT-PCR. Reads for this sample came from an Illumina HiSeq 2500. TCRdb's own reprocessing of the public reads used fastp at Q25 and MiXCR and kept productive beta chains. Entries that share a CDR3 protein sequence are merged under the most common genes and DNA. Counted in this sample were around 580,000 distinct CDR3 sequences; 12% of them appeared once. The ten biggest clones cover about 9.4% of the sample. This clonotype was recorded at least ten times. Its antigen is unknown. No much larger clone is present one base from it, and per-base qualities are unavailable. V lost 5 bases and J lost 3 bases, and the count of bases not matched to a germline gene is 6. Including the terminal cysteine and phenylalanine, the CDR3 comprises 14 residues. CDR3 DNA is the only sequence kept; it has 42 bases, read in frame from the first base. CDR1 and CDR2 are drawn from the germline V gene (reference sequence): DFQATT, SNEGSKA.

This TCR was sampled from a man in his fifties or sixties who received an inactivated influenza vaccine. Donor details come from another sample of the same person, matched by shared clones. This material consisted of PBMCs from blood, taken on the day of vaccination. The V gene is TRBV20-1 and the J gene is TRBJ2-2; 7 bases in between match TRBD2. CDR3 sequence: CSAYRGGDTGELFF. The DNA sequence is given as TGCAGTGCTTACCGGGGAGGGGACACCGGGGAGCTGTTTTTT.